This TCR beta chain derives from a study of post-analysis software for immune sequencing data. Unique molecular identifiers tagged the TCR beta cDNA libraries. Starting from approximately 1 to 10 million T cells, the study yielded roughly 0.5 million cDNA molecules. TCRdb reprocessed the PCR reads with MiXCR, giving one entry per CDR3 protein. The table has more than 500,000 distinct CDR3 sequences, 30% to 40% seen once. This clonotype was detected only a few times. This TCR was recovered from a girl aged 2 to 17 with multiple sclerosis. Input material: blood.

Here the CDR3 reads CASSFPQGAKNIQYF. The CDR3 bases are TGTGCCAGCAGTTTCCCCCAGGGAGCCAAAAACATTCAGTACTTC. The chain has TRBV6-6 and TRBJ2-4; D is possibly TRBD1 (5 bases). Germline V CDR1 and CDR2: MNHNY, SVGAGI (reference sequence). V was clipped by 4 bases and J by 0 bases, with 10 bases between them. The CDR3 runs to 15 residues.